The present T cell receptor (beta chain) was sequenced within a study of blood T cell repertoires in COVID-19. Overall study context: COVID-19 samples, acute and convalescent, were from the United States, Italy and Spain.

Sequencing used immunoSEQ multiplex PCR; TCRdb keeps in-frame clones, though not all of them. The data show around 170,000 clones, about 86% seen once. In germline, CDR1 is MNHEY, CDR2 SVGAGI. J was trimmed by 9 bases and V by 2 bases; bases with no gene match: 1. The CDR3 has 12 amino acids. V usage is TRBV6-5 and J usage is TRBJ2-1, with 7 bases aligning to TRBD2. The sample comprised peripheral blood. This TCR was sampled from a man younger than 45 with active or convalescent COVID-19. For the CDR3, the DNA is TGTGCCAGCAGTTACCGGGAGGCTGAGCAGTTCTTC. Translated, it gives CASSYREAEQFF.